Below, 19 T cell receptor beta chains from the same sample are listed, as sequenced in a study of blood T cell repertoires in COVID-19 (dated by TCRdb to 2018 to 2021). Library preparation was by the immunoSEQ multiplex PCR assay. TCRdb re-hosts the immuneACCESS table, in-frame sequences only. Its copies lack some clones; in the studies checked, an unresolved V gene accounts for under half of them, and the cause for the rest is not known. In all, the sample holds about 15,000 clones, and less than 90% of those were seen once. The biggest ten clones account for approximately 34% of the sample. The material sequenced was peripheral blood. These receptor sequences come from a woman of 80 years or more with COVID-19, enrolled during active disease.

This chain connects TRBV7-3 to TRBJ2-2, with 7 bases aligning to TRBD2. The CDR3 runs 18 residues. Germline CDR1 reads SGHTA; CDR2 reads FQGTGA. V lost 5 bases, J lost 6 bases, and 18 bases stayed unmatched. CDR3 loop: CASSQTGVRGDYAGELFF. The CDR3 DNA sequence: TGTGCCAGCAGCCAAACGGGTGTACGGGGGGATTACGCCGGGGAGCTGTTTTTT.

The chain recombines TRBV6-5 with TRBJ2-5; possible D gene TRBD2, 6 bases. Germline CDR1 reads MNHEY; CDR2 reads SVGAGI. CDR3 length: 14 residues. Trimming took 7 bases from V and 3 from J, leaving 15 bases between them. The CDR3 DNA reads TGTGCCAGCATCAGAACGCCGGGAGAAGAGACCCAGTACTTC. Its protein is CASIRTPGEETQYF.

This clone was detected only a few times. V is TRBV28 and J is TRBJ2-6; TRBD2 matches 9 bases. Trimming removed 2 bases from V and 1 base from J; junction bases left unmatched: 6. CDR1 MDHEN and CDR2 SYDVKM come from the germline V gene. The CDR3 runs 18 residues. The CDR3 protein is CASSLGLAGRSGANVLTF. CDR3 DNA sequence: TGTGCCAGCAGTTTAGGTCTAGCGGGACGGTCTGGGGCCAACGTCCTGACTTTC.

V is TRBV5-6 and J is TRBJ2-2, with D maybe TRBD1 (5 bases). The CDR3 totals 13 residues. Between the trimmed V and J ends, which lost 2 bases and 6 bases, there was a span of 8 bases. Germline V CDR1 and CDR2: SGHDT, YYEEEE. The CDR3 protein is CASSLGAAGELFF. DNA of the CDR3: TGTGCCAGCAGCTTAGGGGCAGCCGGGGAGCTGTTTTTT.

The chain uses TRBV27 and TRBJ2-7; perhaps TRBD1 as D (5 bases). V was clipped by 3 bases and J by 5 bases, with 17 bases between them. This CDR3 has 15 residues. Germline loops: CDR1 MNHEY, CDR2 SMNVEV (reference sequence). DNA of the CDR3: TGTGCCAGCAGTTTGCAGGCCAGGGCTGGGAACGAGCAGTACTTC. This encodes CASSLQARAGNEQYF.

This clone was recorded once. This rearrangement joins TRBV19 to TRBJ1-4; no reliable D call. V was clipped by 4 bases and J by 7 bases, with 10 bases between them. CDR3 length: 13 amino acids. CDR1 is LNHDA, CDR2 SQIVND, per germline (reference sequence). The CDR3 nucleotides read TGTGCCAGTAGTACCCCCCGGAGTGAAAAACTGTTTTTT. Translated: CASSTPRSEKLFF.

This clone was seen more than once but under ten times. The genes are TRBV18 and TRBJ2-5; a possible D gene is TRBD1 (6 bases). CDR1 and CDR2 (germline): KGHSH, LQKENI. This CDR3 is built from 15 residues. Trimming cost V 2 bases and J 5 bases, with 15 bases left between them. CDR3 sequence: CASSPDLRGIETQYF. The CDR3 nucleotides are TGTGCCAGCTCACCAGACCTCAGGGGAATCGAGACCCAGTACTTC.

The chain employs TRBV5-1 and TRBJ1-4, with TRBD1 as a possible D gene (6 bases). This CDR3 is 15 amino acids long. With 4 bases removed from V and 5 bases from J, the gap between germline ends came to 15 bases. Germline V gene lookup returns CDR1 SGHRS and CDR2 YFSETQ. The CDR3 nucleotides read TGCGCCAGCAGCGCCCTACAGGGATTGAATGAAAAACTGTTTTTT. Translated: CASSALQGLNEKLFF.

The chain employs TRBV2 and TRBJ1-2; 8 bases are shared with TRBD1. The CDR3 is 14 residues long. Germline V CDR1 and CDR2: SNHLY, FYNNEI. With V trimmed by 4 bases and J by 6 bases, 7 bases remained unmatched. CDR3 region: CASSATGDRNGYTF. Written as DNA, the CDR3 is TGTGCCAGCAGTGCGACAGGGGACCGGAATGGCTACACCTTC.

The chain recombines TRBV9 with TRBJ1-2, with unresolved D. Germline CDR1 reads SGDLS; CDR2 reads YYNGEE. With 5 bases removed from V and 4 bases from J, the gap between germline ends came to 12 bases. The CDR3 runs 13 residues. CDR3 bases: TGTGCCAGCAGGTCCGACATGACCTATGGCTACACCTTC. This gives the protein CASRSDMTYGYTF.

This rearrangement joins TRBV27 to TRBJ2-1; TRBD1 matches at 8 bases. CDR1 is MNHEY, CDR2 SMNVEV, per germline (reference sequence). The CDR3 is made up of 17 amino acids. V was pared by 0 bases and J by 3 bases, with 7 bases of the junction left unmatched. The CDR3 bases are TGTGCCAGCAGTTTATCACGAGGACAGGGATTCTACAATGAGCAGTTCTTC. Its translation: CASSLSRGQGFYNEQFF.

The chain joins TRBV2 to TRBJ2-7; perhaps TRBD2 as D (7 bases). V was shortened by 6 bases and J by 4 bases, with 16 bases between the two germline ends. Germline CDR1 SNHLY, CDR2 FYNNEI. The CDR3 has 14 residues. CDR3 coding DNA: TGTGCCAGCAGCAGGGGAGGGGGGTCTTACGAGCAGTACTTC. Translating gives CASSRGGGSYEQYF.

This chain joins TRBV6-1 and TRBJ2-3; maybe TRBD2 (6 bases). From germline, CDR1 is MNHNS and CDR2 SASEGT. The ends were cut back, 0 bases at V and 1 base at J, with 14 bases in the middle. The CDR3 contains 17 residues. Written as DNA, the CDR3 is TGTGCCAGCAGTGAAGCGGGCAGGGACTCTCGCACAGATACGCAGTATTTT. It codes for CASSEAGRDSRTDTQYF.

This chain uses TRBV28 with TRBJ1-4; TRBD1 matches at 11 bases. The germline CDR1 and CDR2 sequences are MDHEN and SYDVKM. The trim removed 5 bases at V and 7 bases at J, leaving 6 bases unmatched. The CDR3 spans 15 residues. CDR3 nucleotide sequence: TGTGCCAGCAGTGCCCCGGACAGGGGGCGTGAAAAACTGTTTTTT. Its translation is CASSAPDRGREKLFF.

This chain uses TRBV6-2 or TRBV6-3 with TRBJ2-7; D is uncertain. Germline assignment: CDR1 MNHEY and CDR2 SVGEGT. Trimming shortened V by 0 bases and J by 0 bases, and 12 bases separated the two germline ends. CDR3 length: 16 amino acids. CDR3: CASSYSRPRSSYEQYF. The CDR3 DNA follows: TGTGCCAGCAGTTACTCGAGGCCTCGGAGCTCCTACGAGCAGTACTTC.

The V call is TRBV27, the J call TRBJ2-1; D might be TRBD2 (6 bases). This CDR3 spans 15 amino acids. Germline CDR1 and CDR2: MNHEY and SMNVEV (reference sequence). V was pared by 2 bases and J by 6 bases, with 14 bases between. Here the CDR3 DNA reads TGTGCCAGCAGTTTACCCTCAGGCGGGGCCAATGAGCAGTTCTTC. Residues: CASSLPSGGANEQFF.

The CDR3 coding sequence is TGTGCCAGCAGCCAAGCGACAGGCCTCCGGGAGACCCAGTACTTC. Its translation: CASSQATGLRETQYF. The chain joins TRBV7-7 to TRBJ2-5; the D gene is possibly TRBD1 (6 bases). In germline, CDR1 is SSHAT, CDR2 FNYEAQ (reference sequence). V dropped 5 bases and J dropped 5 bases, with 18 bases sitting between them. There are 15 residues in the CDR3.

The V call is TRBV6-2 or TRBV6-3, the J call TRBJ2-7, with a possible D match to TRBD2 (7 bases). The length of the CDR3 is 14 residues. Trimming removed 3 bases from V and 2 bases from J, with 11 bases in between. Germline loops: CDR1 MNHEY, CDR2 SVGEGT. As DNA, the CDR3 is TGTGCCAGCAGTTATGGCGGGGGCCCCTACGAGCAGTACTTC. Its translation is CASSYGGGPYEQYF.

Only one count was recorded for this clone. This chain links TRBV9 with TRBJ1-4, with D uncertain. There are 14 residues in the CDR3. Germline V gene data show CDR1 as SGDLS and CDR2 as YYNGEE. Trimming stripped 4 bases from V and 7 bases from J, with 14 bases between. The CDR3 nucleotides are TGTGCCAGCAGCCCCACGGGGTTGAGTGAAAAACTGTTTTTT. This sequence encodes CASSPTGLSEKLFF.